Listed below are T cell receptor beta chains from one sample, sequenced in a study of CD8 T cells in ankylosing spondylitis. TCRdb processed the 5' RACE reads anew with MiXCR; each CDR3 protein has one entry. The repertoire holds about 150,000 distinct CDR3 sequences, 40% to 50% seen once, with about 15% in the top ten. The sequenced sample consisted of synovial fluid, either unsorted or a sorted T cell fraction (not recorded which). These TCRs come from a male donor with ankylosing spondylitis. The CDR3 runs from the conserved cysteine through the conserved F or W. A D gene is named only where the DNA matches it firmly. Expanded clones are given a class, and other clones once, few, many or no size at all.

CDR3 DNA: TGTGCCAGCAGCCCCCCTGAGCGGGCGACCTACGAGCAGTACTTC
CDR3 protein: CASSPPERATYEQYF
V gene: TRBV4-2
clone size: NA
D gene: NA
J gene: TRBJ2-7

CDR3 DNA: TGCAGTGCTAGCCCCCCGGCGAGCTCCTACAATGAGCAGTTCTTC
CDR3 protein: CSASPPASSYNEQFF
V gene: TRBV20-1
clone size: once
D gene: NA
J gene: TRBJ2-1

CDR3 DNA: TGCAGTGCTTCGGGACGTCCAAGTGAGCAGTTCTTC
CDR3 protein: CSASGRPSEQFF
V gene: TRBV20-1
clone size: NA
D gene: NA
J gene: TRBJ2-1

CDR3 DNA: TGCAGTGCTAGAGAGGGGATCCGTGGTGATGGCACTGAAGCTTTCTTT
CDR3 protein: CSAREGIRGDGTEAFF
V gene: TRBV20-1
clone size: NA
D gene: NA
J gene: TRBJ1-1

CDR3 DNA: TGCAGCGTTGAAGATTTTATGCAGAATGAAAAACTGTTTTTT
CDR3 protein: CSVEDFMQNEKLFF
V gene: TRBV29-1
clone size: NA
D gene: NA
J gene: TRBJ1-4

CDR3 DNA: TGTGCCAGCAGTTACTCGATGGGCTACGAGCAGTACTTC
CDR3 protein: CASSYSMGYEQYF
V gene: TRBV6-5
clone size: few
D gene: NA
J gene: TRBJ2-7

CDR3 DNA: TGTGCCAGCAGCCCACCGGGCGGGACACGAGGGACCGGGGAGCTGTTTTTT
CDR3 protein: CASSPPGGTRGTGELFF
V gene: TRBV7-9
clone size: NA
D gene: NA
J gene: TRBJ2-2

CDR3 DNA: TGCAGTGCTAGGGGAACTAGGGACAATGAGCAGTTCTTC
CDR3 protein: CSARGTRDNEQFF
V gene: TRBV20-1
clone size: NA
D gene: NA
J gene: TRBJ2-1

CDR3 DNA: TGTGCCAGCAGCCCACAACCAGGGGGACAGGGAAGCGATACGCAGTATTTT
CDR3 protein: CASSPQPGGQGSDTQYF
V gene: TRBV6-4
clone size: NA
D gene: TRBD1
J gene: TRBJ2-3

CDR3 DNA: TGTGCCAGCACAGCGCGGGGGACTGAAGCTTTCTTT
CDR3 protein: CASTARGTEAFF
V gene: TRBV7-9
clone size: NA
D gene: NA
J gene: TRBJ1-1

CDR3 DNA: TGTGCCAGCAGTTTAAGCCGCATCAGGGGCCCAACCTACGAGCAGTACTTC
CDR3 protein: CASSLSRIRGPTYEQYF
V gene: TRBV28
clone size: NA
D gene: NA
J gene: TRBJ2-7

CDR3 DNA: TGTGCCAGCAGCTTGGATGTGGGACCCTACGAGCAGTACTTC
CDR3 protein: CASSLDVGPYEQYF
V gene: TRBV5-4
clone size: many
D gene: NA
J gene: TRBJ2-7

CDR3 DNA: TGCAGTGCTAGAATGGGGGACACTGAAGCTTTCTTT
CDR3 protein: CSARMGDTEAFF
V gene: TRBV20-1
clone size: NA
D gene: NA
J gene: TRBJ1-1

CDR3 DNA: TGTGCCAGCAGCTTAGGGGGGGCCCGAAACGAGCAGTACTTC
CDR3 protein: CASSLGGARNEQYF
V gene: TRBV7-2
clone size: NA
D gene: NA
J gene: TRBJ2-7

CDR3 DNA: TGTGCCAGCAGTGAATGGACAGGGGCATCCTCTGGGGCCAACGTCCTGACTTTC
CDR3 protein: CASSEWTGASSGANVLTF
V gene: TRBV2
clone size: NA
D gene: TRBD1
J gene: TRBJ2-6

CDR3 DNA: TGTGCCAGCAGTTTGCGAGAGAACAAAGCCTACGAGCAGTACTTC
CDR3 protein: CASSLRENKAYEQYF
V gene: TRBV28
clone size: many
D gene: NA
J gene: TRBJ2-7

CDR3 DNA: TGTGCCACCAAACGGACGGTTTCCCCCAATGAGCAGTTCTTC
CDR3 protein: CATKRTVSPNEQFF
V gene: TRBV12-3/TRBV12-4
clone size: NA
D gene: NA
J gene: TRBJ2-1

CDR3 DNA: TGTGCCAGCAGCAAAACACTAGCGGAACAAGAGACCCAGTACTTC
CDR3 protein: CASSKTLAEQETQYF
V gene: TRBV6-1
clone size: few
D gene: TRBD2
J gene: TRBJ2-5

CDR3 DNA: TGTGCCAGCAGCCTACTGCGGTCTAGCGGGGGTAATGAGCAGTTCTTC
CDR3 protein: CASSLLRSSGGNEQFF
V gene: TRBV7-9
clone size: few
D gene: TRBD2
J gene: TRBJ2-1

CDR3 DNA: TGTGCCTGCTGTTCTTGGACCCCACCACTAGCGGGGGTAATAGAGACCCAGTACTTC
CDR3 protein: CACCSWTPPLAGVIETQYF
V gene: TRBV12-3/TRBV12-4
clone size: NA
D gene: TRBD2
J gene: TRBJ2-5

CDR3 DNA: TGTGCCACCAGCAGATTCTGGACGGACAACTATGGCTACACCTTC
CDR3 protein: CATSRFWTDNYGYTF
V gene: TRBV15
clone size: NA
D gene: NA
J gene: TRBJ1-2

CDR3 DNA: TGTGCCAGTAGTACGCAGAAACAGGGGCTACATGGCTACACCTTC
CDR3 protein: CASSTQKQGLHGYTF
V gene: TRBV19
clone size: few
D gene: TRBD1
J gene: TRBJ1-2

CDR3 DNA: TGCAGTGCCGGTACTTTGGGGGCGCGAGTAATCCGTGTGGAGACCCAGTACTTC
CDR3 protein: CSAGTLGARVIRVETQYF
V gene: TRBV20-1
clone size: NA
D gene: NA
J gene: TRBJ2-5

CDR3 DNA: TGTGCCAGCAGCCCCGAGGTCGGCGGGGGAACGAACACCGGGGAGCTGTTTTTT
CDR3 protein: CASSPEVGGGTNTGELFF
V gene: TRBV7-3
clone size: few
D gene: TRBD2
J gene: TRBJ2-2

CDR3 DNA: TGTGCCACCCGGACAGGTTATACGCAGTATTTT
CDR3 protein: CATRTGYTQYF
V gene: TRBV2
clone size: NA
D gene: TRBD1
J gene: TRBJ2-3

CDR3 DNA: TGTGCCAGCAGCTTAAGTTCGGGACAGGGTTACAATGAGCAGTTCTTC
CDR3 protein: CASSLSSGQGYNEQFF
V gene: TRBV11-2
clone size: many
D gene: TRBD1
J gene: TRBJ2-1

CDR3 DNA: TGTGCCAGCAGCCAAGATGGCGGGTATAATTCACCCCTCCACTTT
CDR3 protein: CASSQDGGYNSPLHF
V gene: TRBV4-2
clone size: NA
D gene: NA
J gene: TRBJ1-6

CDR3 DNA: TGTGCCAGCAGCGCAGTTGACAGGGAGGGTACTAGCACAGATACGCAGTATTTT
CDR3 protein: CASSAVDREGTSTDTQYF
V gene: TRBV11-1
clone size: few
D gene: NA
J gene: TRBJ2-3

CDR3 DNA: TGTGCCATCAGTGACCATACAGGGGGCCCTTGGAACACTGAAGCTTTCTTT
CDR3 protein: CAISDHTGGPWNTEAFF
V gene: TRBV10-3
clone size: once
D gene: TRBD1
J gene: TRBJ1-1